The TCR beta chain described here comes from a study of blood T cell repertoires in COVID-19. Overall study context: The samples span acute and convalescent COVID-19 from the United States, Italy and Spain. Sources were T cells, B-cell-depleted T cells, or PBMCs; the material itself was cDNA or gDNA.

Authors' data handling: Reference gene primer amplification in the assay estimated nucleated cell counts. Libraries were prepared by immunoSEQ multiplex PCR; TCRdb keeps only in-frame clonotypes and omits some of them. D and trimming come from the DNA, and the V and J calls and clone size come from that table. In the table there are a few hundred thousand clones, about nine tenths of which are singletons. Patients from Seattle were sampled longitudinally, starting during active infection. Sequencing was done on a sample of peripheral blood. This clonotype was obtained from a woman in her thirties with COVID-19, enrolled during active disease.

CDR3 DNA: TGTGCCAGCTCACCACCGGGACAGTACTCTGGAAACACCATATATTTT. Its translation is CASSPPGQYSGNTIYF. The chain combines TRBV18 with TRBJ1-3, with 7 positions matching TRBD1. Trimming took 0 bases from V and 0 from J; bases not matched to a gene: 2. Per germline, CDR1 KGHSH and CDR2 LQKENI. The CDR3 covers 16 residues.